This T cell receptor (beta chain) stems from a study of cytomegalovirus exposure and HLA in healthy donors (dated by TCRdb to between 2016 and 2019). About the full investigation: An earlier analysis of several hundred of the donors reported roughly 270 Gb of sequence data and around 110 million unique TCR beta sequences from 150 million to 200 million T cells. In an earlier analysis of 500 to 650 of the donors, high-throughput TCR beta sequencing was used to judge whether each TCR beta V gene segment behaved as functional or pseudogenic. Rather than drawing on any new phenotypic data, the later analysis identified candidate immune exposures from TCR beta sequences and the way those sequences occurred across donors. The study profiled the T cell repertoires of 550 to 700 subjects by immunosequencing and related them to cytomegalovirus serostatus. All discovery cohort repertoires had been generated using a single sequencing platform. Among the approximately 420 genotyped donors, approximately 77% belonged to the genetic ancestry cluster associated with self-reported Caucasian donors. The study was designed to test whether signatures of past pathogen exposure could be identified by cataloging public T cell receptors. Donor age, sex, ethnicity and CMV serostatus were compiled together with the repertoire data. A few DR-DQ haplotypes were treated as single units for association and clustering because of strong linkage in the cohort. HLA typing included class I and class II loci at four-digit resolution. The study combined high-throughput TCR immunosequencing, statistical association of individual TCRs with disease status, and machine learning to predict cytomegalovirus infection status. To study patterns of TCR occurrence, a later analysis re-analyzed previously published TCR beta repertoires from under 750 donors and added high-resolution HLA genotyping. About 280 gigabases of sequencing data and around 90 million unique TCR sequences made up an early release that covered several hundred HLA-typed donors. Genome-wide SNP genotypes for about three fifths of the roughly 700 donors were used in a later genetic analysis, which treated that subset as a discovery cohort. Among 300 to 500 genotyped donors of the cohort, an average of around 250,000 unique TCR beta nucleotide sequences was sequenced per donor, of which about 18% were non-productive. Typing coverage differed by locus: A, B, C, DRB1 and DQB1 were typed in about 620-640 donors, DQA1 in 522, DPA1 in around 580, and DPB1 in around 490. Along with the 666-subject first cohort, a separate validation cohort of 120 different subjects was used.

Comments on this clone: No antigen is known for it. No base quality values were provided; no much bigger clone lies one nucleotide off.

In total, more than 500 healthy bone marrow donors made up the cohort. At the time of sampling, every cohort member was nominally healthy, though immune exposures that went unrecorded were likely present. The donor was CMV seronegative and belonged to the group of more than 300 seronegative cohort members. Each donor provided a peripheral blood sample, and peripheral blood mononuclear cells were used for TCR beta sequencing. Genomic DNA was extracted from the blood cell samples with the Qiagen DNeasy Blood Extraction Kit. Summary of the overall study and its limitations: The study gave a list of some 150 TCR beta chains associated with cytomegalovirus. An earlier analysis of 450 to 750 of the donors showed that most TCR beta V segments appeared in productive rearrangements either about 87% or about 30% of the time, which broadly matched IMGT annotations. In a later analysis, the rate of TCR association differed among HLA loci, with DRB1 alleles having the most associated TCRs and HLA-C alleles having the fewest. Correlated functional status among segregating V segments might reflect linkage disequilibrium, but an unknown experimental factor could not be ruled out. According to a later analysis, most CMV-associated TCR beta chains appeared to be HLA-restricted, and the HLA associations seemed to be driven largely by CMV exposure. The earlier analysis of 587 of the donors excluded some 15 rarely observed V segments, including chromosome 9 orphons, because counts were too low. The classifier was reported to diagnose cytomegalovirus status with high specificity and sensitivity in both the original and validation cohorts. Several of the top co-occurrence clusters appeared to be linked to parvovirus B19, influenza, CMV and Epstein-Barr virus, according to a later analysis. The authors suggested that the approach could potentially be generalized to other disease states and immunological phenotypes. Across donors, most TCR sequences were observed very rarely, whereas some public TCRs were present in many individuals. In this cohort, only TCR beta chains were sequenced, and detectable features were limited by the absence of alpha or paired-chain data. Sequencing depth was assumed to be roughly uniform across donors in the presence/absence analyses, though that assumption may not hold. According to a later genetic analysis, donors in an Asian-associated ancestry cluster had fewer N-insertions in productive TCRs than the approximately 610-donor mean. Some IMGT-functional V segments, including TRBV6-2 and TRBV6-3, could not be distinguished by the 87-base-pair reads and were therefore excluded. For the cohort, immune exposure information was limited to CMV serostatus. When HLA alleles, especially DR and DQ, strongly co-occurred, attributing TCR associations to individual alleles was difficult. Because HLA typing was missing for some donors at each locus, association tests included only the typed subset. A further reported finding was that TCR beta sequences accurately predicted the HLA-A and HLA-B alleles for most subjects in the first cohort. In vitro tests confirmed that a few of the cytomegalovirus-associated TCR beta chains recognize cytomegalovirus antigens. Compared with equally common non-associated chains, HLA-associated TCR beta chains in a later analysis were more clonally expanded and had lower generation probabilities. The sequencing pipeline was judged likely to have produced a cluster of highly shared sequence variants as a technical artifact. V-gene and J-gene trimming of TCR beta chains was associated with a missense DCLRE1C variant in a later genetic analysis, and the association was replicated in an independent cohort. At a false discovery rate of 0.05, a later analysis linked about 17,000 TCR beta sequences to specific HLA alleles.

The library was prepared using the immunoSEQ multiplex PCR assay. For the multiplex PCR, a mixture combining 60 forward primers for TCR Vbeta segments and 13 reverse primers for TCR Jbeta segments was used. A multiplex PCR assay on genomic DNA amplified the CDR3 region of rearranged TCR beta genes. The amplified TCR beta libraries were sequenced on the Illumina HiSeq System as 87-base-pair reads. Per the original workflow: A later analysis counted some 74 million unique TCR beta chains across the 690 or so repertoires, and 10 million to 11 million of these chains were shared by at least two donors. Raw reads were error-corrected and collapsed into unique sequences by a nearest-neighbor algorithm in which closely related sequences were merged to remove PCR and sequencing errors. Alignment of CDR3 sequences to IMGT reference sequences was used to assign V, D and J gene segments. For a sequence to be retained, at least a six-nucleotide match to both a V gene segment and a J gene segment was required. A rearrangement counted as productive if the CDR3 had no stop codons and remained in frame with V and J, and every other rearrangement counted as non-productive. Following IMGT convention, CDR3 was defined as the stretch from the second conserved V-encoded cysteine to the conserved J-encoded phenylalanine. Sequences without an unambiguous match to a single V gene segment were excluded from the earlier analysis of about 630 of the donors. An earlier analysis of 500 to 700 of the donors classified V segments as functional when productive rearrangements were above 56.7% and as segregating when the standard deviation between donors was above 5%. To diagnose cytomegalovirus status from the catalog of TCR beta chain sequences, a statistical classification framework was built. In a later analysis, V and J genes were assigned by comparing TCR nucleotide sequences against IMGT/GENE-DB human TR gene sequences. Using the TCRdist pipeline, a later analysis assigned CDR3 sequences along with most-parsimonious VDJ recombination scenarios. A later analysis defined each TCR beta chain by its CDR3 amino acid sequence plus V-gene family, and excluded reads lacking a unique V-gene family. In a later analysis, approximately 590 highly shared, low-generation-probability nucleotide sequences were removed to address suspected cross-contamination and a sequencing artifact. In a later analysis, a clonal expansion index was calculated for each public chain from normalized within-repertoire ranks of inferred template counts. In a later analysis, generation probabilities were computed with a VDJ recombination model fitted to out-of-frame rearrangements, and the resulting probabilities were checked against IGoR. Hypergeometric tests were used in a later analysis to score TCR-TCR, TCR-HLA and TCR-CMV co-occurrence, with a repertoire-size bias correction applied to the TCR pairs. To estimate false discovery rates, a later analysis permuted the HLA or CMV assignments 20 times. In a later analysis, co-occurring TCRs were grouped with DBSCAN, and TCRdist sequence similarity was added when clustering was performed within HLA-allele-positive subsets. Repertoires with fewer than 30,000 or more than 120,000 public chains were left out of co-occurrence clustering, as were five repertoires with anomalous nucleotide sharing. The table comes from immuneACCESS by way of TCRdb, which keeps in-frame sequences with V and J called. Part of the clones is missing from these tables; in studies checked, under half for an unresolved V gene and the rest for unknown reasons. The V and J calls and the clone size are those of that table, but D and trimming were determined from the DNA. This sample gives about 160,000 clones in total; 70% to 80% of them show up just once. Around 4% of the sample goes to the ten largest clones.

The CDR3 numbers 18 residues from cysteine through phenylalanine. CDR3 DNA only is kept here, 54 bases in frame from base 1. V is pruned by 5 bases and J by 0 bases, leaving 10 bases of the junction without a gene match. Based on the germline V gene, the CDR1 and CDR2 sequences are SGHAT and FQNNGV. The rearranged segments are TRBV11-2 and TRBJ2-2; 9 bases in the middle match TRBD2. The sample taken for sequencing was PBMCs. The TCR sequence derives from a man between 35 and 55 years old in good health and CMV-seronegative. For the CDR3, the sequence is CASSRDLSGGPNTGELFF. The nucleotides read TGTGCCAGCAGCCGAGACTTGAGCGGGGGGCCGAACACCGGGGAGCTGTTTTTT.